The entry below describes one T cell receptor beta chain. Its antigen is unidentified. Germline loops: CDR1 SEHNR, CDR2 FQNEAQ (reference sequence). This CDR3 has 15 residues. V lost 3 bases and J lost 5, with 13 bases in between. This sample was included in a study of cytomegalovirus exposure and HLA in healthy donors. Use of 60 Vbeta and 13 Jbeta primers characterized the PCR. Libraries were prepared by immunoSEQ multiplex PCR; TCRdb keeps only in-frame clonotypes and omits some of them. Counted here are about 120,000 clones, about four fifths occurring once; the ten biggest clones make up around 4.5%. Points from the study as a whole: Reports showed the classifier diagnosing cytomegalovirus status with high specificity and sensitivity. An Asian-associated ancestry cluster reportedly showed fewer N-insertions than the approximately 670-donor mean in a later analysis. A prior analysis recorded that most TCR beta V segments were productive about 87% or about 30% of the time. The study listed approximately 170 cytomegalovirus-associated TCR beta chains.

The chain employs TRBV7-9 and TRBJ2-2; maybe TRBD1 (6 bases). The sequencing sample was made of PBMCs. The sequence was collected from a man aged 25-40 years in good health and CMV-seropositive. The CDR3 DNA reads TGTGCCAGCAGCTTGGTCAGGGGCGTTACCGGGGAGCTGTTTTTT. Residues: CASSLVRGVTGELFF.